The clone carrying this TCR beta chain was counted between two and nine times. Its antigen is unidentified. Germline V CDR1 and CDR2: SQVTM, ANQGSEA. The trim removed 7 bases at V and 6 bases at J, leaving 14 bases unmatched. The CDR3 has 14 amino acids. The source of the sample is a study of beta chain features in type 1 diabetes. Study overall: Patients did not differ from healthy donors in age, gender or cell yield. Across every sample, about 100 million sorted cells were examined in total.

Findings and caveats of the study: Moderate yet significant TCRB CDR3 shortening was seen in Type 1 diabetes patients in all four CD4+ subsets. Equally in patients and controls, PCR might preferentially amplify shorter templates.

TCRB transcripts that were expressed got sequenced, as all of the isolated RNA had been reverse transcribed. The data were produced by immunoSEQ multiplex PCR, yet TCRdb's version contains in-frame clones alone and is incomplete. The sample shows about 620,000 clones, 15% of them seen only once. The chain couples TRBV29-1 to TRBJ1-2, with 7 bases lining up with TRBD1. The receptor's source is a man aged 18 to 29 in good health. What was sequenced was naive CD4+ T cells from blood. The DNA for the CDR3 is TGCAGCGCCCAGATGTACAGGGGTGGGGATGGCTACACCTTC. As protein: CSAQMYRGGDGYTF.